This entry lists 19 T cell receptor beta chains sequenced from one sample in a study of T-cell memory formation after mild COVID-19. TCRdb redid the calling of the 5' RACE reads with MiXCR, one entry per CDR3 protein. The profile shows about 410,000 distinct CDR3 sequences, more than 20% of them singletons. The sequenced sample was PBMCs or a T cell subset sorted from them (not recorded which). The receptor set was obtained from an adult woman who had mild COVID-19 (a few samples of this study predate the infection). Cell type and time point are not known.

The chain carries TRBV29-1 and TRBJ2-1; D ambiguous. Germline V gene lookup returns CDR1 SQVTM and CDR2 ANQGSEA. The CDR3 length is 15 residues. The V end lost 3 bases, the J end lost 3 bases, and 15 bases lay between the germline ends. The CDR3 nucleotides read TGCAGCGTTGAGACGGCGCCTATAAACTACAATGAGCAGTTCTTC. Translating it yields CSVETAPINYNEQFF.

The DNA for the CDR3 is TGCGCCAGCAGTGAGTCATCTAACTCTGGAAACACCATATATTTT. Encoded protein: CASSESSNSGNTIYF. This rearrangement joins TRBV10-2 to TRBJ1-3; D is uncertain. Trimming took 0 bases from V and 0 from J, leaving 6 bases between them. CDR1 is WSHSY, CDR2 SAAADI, per germline. This CDR3 has 15 amino acids.

In this sample, this clonotype turned up many times. V gene TRBV5-5 combines with J gene TRBJ1-5; D perhaps matches TRBD1 (5 bases). CDR1 and CDR2 from the germline V gene are SGHKS and YYEKEE (reference sequence). V lost 3 bases to trimming and J lost 4 bases, with 11 bases between them. This CDR3 is built from 14 residues. DNA of the CDR3: TGTGCCAGCAGCTACCGGGACGGAAATCAGCCCCAGCATTTT. This encodes CASSYRDGNQPQHF.

This chain connects TRBV24-1 to TRBJ2-1; possibly TRBD1 for D (5 bases). Germline CDR1 KGHDR, CDR2 SFDVKD. V was pared by 7 bases and J by 4 bases, with 13 bases between. The CDR3 runs to 14 residues. The CDR3 nucleotides are TGTGCCACCAGCCAGGGTACAACTTACAATGAGCAGTTCTTC. This translates into CATSQGTTYNEQFF.

V gene TRBV11-2 combines with J gene TRBJ2-1; D remains unclear. The V and J ends lost 1 base and 5 bases respectively, with 15 bases between them. Germline CDR1 is SGHAT and CDR2 is FQNNGV. This CDR3 is 16 amino acids long. The CDR3 here is CASSLVPPSTNNEQFF. DNA of the CDR3: TGTGCCAGCAGCTTAGTACCCCCCTCTACCAACAATGAGCAGTTCTTC. Complete variable domain (other parts from reference TRBV11-2 and TRBJ2-1): EAGVAQSPRYKIIEKRQSVAFWCNPISGHATLYWYQQILGQGPKLLIQFQNNGVVDDSQLPKDRFSAERLKGVDSTLKIQPAKLEDSAVYLCASSLVPPSTNNEQFFGPGTRLTVL.

This sequence joins TRBV19 and TRBJ2-7, with TRBD1 matching 9 bases. The germline V gene encodes CDR1 LNHDA and CDR2 SQIVND (reference sequence). The V segment lost 6 bases and the J segment 5 bases; nucleotides outside the gene matches: 8. The CDR3 totals 14 residues. CDR3 protein: CASSQRDRDDEQYF. The CDR3 nucleotides are TGTGCCAGTAGCCAACGGGACAGGGACGACGAGCAGTACTTC.

This chain connects TRBV7-8 to TRBJ2-3; TRBD2 might be the D (5 bases). V lost 5 bases and J lost 3, with 18 bases in between. Looked up from germline, CDR1 is SGHVS and CDR2 is FQNEAQ. The CDR3 is 16 amino acids. Written as DNA, the CDR3 is TGTGCCAGCAGCCCACGCCGCCCCGGAGGAACAGATACGCAGTATTTT. It translates to CASSPRRPGGTDTQYF.

There are a few counts of this clonotype. The chain has TRBV3-1 and TRBJ1-2; D is perhaps TRBD1 (6 bases). The CDR3 loop spans 14 amino acids. The V and J ends lost 3 bases and 1 base respectively, with 9 bases between them. The germline gives CDR1 LGHDT, CDR2 YNNKEL (reference sequence). In DNA, the CDR3 is TGTGCCAGCAGCCACGGGACAAATAACTATGGCTACACCTTC. It yields the protein CASSHGTNNYGYTF.

V usage is TRBV29-1 and J usage is TRBJ1-2; 8 nucleotides align to TRBD1. The CDR3 is 15 residues long. The ends lost 3 bases at V and 4 bases at J; junction bases unmatched: 10. Germline values: CDR1 SQVTM, CDR2 ANQGSEA. This CDR3 reads CSVEPLTGESYGYTF. The CDR3 DNA sequence: TGCAGCGTTGAGCCCTTGACAGGGGAGAGCTATGGCTACACCTTC.

This clonotype was observed many times. V and J are TRBV5-1 and TRBJ2-3; a possible D gene is TRBD1 (6 bases). V was trimmed by 4 bases and J by 2 bases, leaving 14 bases between them. CDR3 length: 15 amino acids. Germline values: CDR1 SGHRS, CDR2 YFSETQ. The CDR3: CASSRQGPFTDTQYF. The CDR3 DNA sequence: TGCGCCAGCAGCCGTCAGGGGCCCTTCACAGATACGCAGTATTTT.

The chain uses TRBV29-1 and TRBJ1-1; the D is unclear. Germline lookup yields CDR1 SQVTM and CDR2 ANQGSEA. Trimming took off 3 bases at V and 0 bases at J, with 11 bases between the two ends. This CDR3 is 14 amino acids long. The CDR3 loop is CSVEGGSLNTEAFF. The CDR3 nucleotides are TGCAGCGTTGAGGGTGGGTCTCTGAACACTGAAGCTTTCTTT.

A few counts support this clonotype. The chain joins TRBV29-1 to TRBJ2-1, with TRBD2 as a possible D gene (6 bases). The germline V gene encodes CDR1 SQVTM and CDR2 ANQGSEA. The CDR3 sequence is 15 residues long. The germline V and J ends were trimmed by 3 bases and 5 bases, with 17 bases remaining between them. The CDR3 spells CSVDKDGSPNNEQFF. DNA for the CDR3: TGCAGCGTTGATAAAGACGGGAGTCCCAACAATGAGCAGTTCTTC.

This clonotype was observed at least ten times. The rearrangement joins TRBV7-6 to TRBJ2-3; 7 bases map to TRBD2. CDR1 SGHVS and CDR2 FNYEAQ come from the germline V gene. The V segment lost 1 base and the J segment 2 bases; nucleotides outside the gene matches: 6. The CDR3 is 16 amino acids. In nucleotides, the CDR3 is TGTGCCAGCAGCTTAGGACCTAGCGGAAACACAGATACGCAGTATTTT. It specifies CASSLGPSGNTDTQYF.

This clonotype showed up just a few times. The rearrangement links TRBV20-1 to TRBJ2-2; 7 positions agree with TRBD2. Germline CDR1 and CDR2: DFQATT and SNEGSKA (reference sequence). CDR3 length: 15 residues. V was pared by 0 bases and J by 5 bases, with 6 bases of the junction left unmatched. CDR3 coding DNA: TGCAGTGCTAGAGATAGACTAGCAGGGACCGGGGAGCTGTTTTTT. Its protein product is CSARDRLAGTGELFF.

This chain uses TRBV7-9 with TRBJ2-3; D remains unclear. The V end lost 5 bases, the J end lost 4 bases, and 13 bases lay between the germline ends. The CDR3 totals 14 residues. Germline V lookup: CDR1 SEHNR, CDR2 FQNEAQ (reference sequence). The DNA for the CDR3 is TGTGCCAGCAGCGCCATTCAAGGCCCAGATACGCAGTATTTT. Encoded protein: CASSAIQGPDTQYF.

This sequence joins TRBV4-2 and TRBJ1-1; D not certain. This CDR3 is built from 14 residues. V lost 0 bases and J lost 4, with 9 bases in between. CDR1 is LGHNA, CDR2 YNFKEQ, per germline. The DNA for the CDR3 is TGTGCCAGCAGCCAAGAGGCCAGGAGCACTGAAGCTTTCTTT. Its translation: CASSQEARSTEAFF.

The chain recombines TRBV6-5 with TRBJ2-3; D may be TRBD2 (6 bases). Germline lookup yields CDR1 MNHEY and CDR2 SVGAGI. The CDR3 length is 15 residues. V lost 6 bases, J lost 2 bases, and 15 bases lay in between. CDR3: CASSPDGSNTDTQYF. The CDR3 DNA reads TGTGCCAGCAGCCCGGACGGGAGTAACACAGATACGCAGTATTTT.

The V gene is TRBV10-3, the J gene TRBJ2-7, with D maybe TRBD1 (5 bases). The ends were cut back, 10 bases at V and 0 bases at J, with 13 bases in the middle. This CDR3 comprises 13 residues. Germline assignment: CDR1 ENHRY and CDR2 SYGVKD. The CDR3 here is CATSQGRSYEQYF. CDR3 nucleotide sequence: TGTGCCACCTCTCAGGGTCGCTCCTACGAGCAGTACTTC.

This clonotype was counted a few times. CDR3 residues: CASSVSSSSYEQYF. The DNA of the CDR3 is TGTGCCAGCAGCGTATCAAGCAGCTCCTACGAGCAGTACTTC. The chain carries TRBV9 and TRBJ2-7; D call uncertain. This CDR3 has 14 amino acids. Trimming cost V 1 base and J 0 bases, with 8 bases left between them. Germline CDR1 SGDLS, CDR2 YYNGEE.